This paragraph reports one TCR beta chain. Antigen: not known. Notes on the study in general: In terms of TCR gene usage, tumor memory CD4+ T cells clustered together with blood and lymph node memory CD4+ cells, as well as with lymph node naive CD4+ cells. Tumor Treg TCRs overlapped most with tumor naive CD4+ cells.

The CDR3 consists of 15 residues. V lost 6 bases and J 4 bases, leaving 19 bases between the germline ends. CDR1 and CDR2 (germline): SGHTA, FQGNSA. Tregs were sorted as CD4+CD25+CD127-/low cells. After constant-region reverse-primer amplification, full-length variable regions underwent semi-nested PCR with Nested Universal Primer A. Via MiXCR, TCRdb re-called the 5' RACE reads, giving one row per CDR3 protein. The table records approximately 50,000 distinct CDR3 sequences, roughly 28% of them present only once. The source is a female donor with breast cancer. Sequencing input: tumor-infiltrating Tregs sorted from the breast tumor. The chain is built from TRBV7-2 and TRBJ2-7, with no clear D. CDR3 in amino acids: CASSPTGPNFYEQYF. CDR3 bases: TGTGCCAGCAGTCCTACGGGCCCTAACTTTTACGAGCAGTACTTC.